Each of the 13 T cell receptor beta chains below was sequenced from the same sample in a study of cytomegalovirus exposure and HLA in healthy donors (dated by TCRdb to 2016 to 2017). Library generation was performed with the immunoSEQ multiplex PCR assay. For the multiplex PCR, a mixture combining 60 forward primers for TCR Vbeta segments and 13 reverse primers for TCR Jbeta segments was used. In its TCRdb copy, this immuneACCESS table keeps in-frame sequences only and misses some clones. Where compared with another copy, unresolved V genes explain less than half of these, and the others have no known cause. In all, the sample holds hundreds of thousands of clones, and around 66% of those were seen once. The ten largest make up 2% to 2.5% of the sample. The specimen was PBMCs. The origin of the receptors is a female donor in good health and CMV-seronegative.

The chain carries TRBV18 and TRBJ1-5; TRBD1 aligns across 8 bases. V shed 5 bases, J shed 0 bases, and the junction held 12 bases outside the gene matches. The CDR3 runs 18 residues. Germline loops: CDR1 KGHSH, CDR2 LQKENI. The DNA of the CDR3 is TGTGCCAGCTCATCCGGACAGGGCCGTGGAGATAGCAATCAGCCCCAGCATTTT. Its protein is CASSSGQGRGDSNQPQHF.

The chain uses TRBV9 and TRBJ2-3; TRBD1 matches at 10 bases. The V gene's germline CDR1 is SGDLS and CDR2 YYNGEE. The CDR3 is 16 amino acids. V gave up 3 bases and J gave up 1 base; unmatched junction bases: 5. CDR3 sequence reads: CASSGGTGVGTDTQYF. DNA for the CDR3: TGTGCCAGCAGCGGGGGGACAGGGGTGGGCACAGATACGCAGTATTTT.

This chain connects TRBV2 to TRBJ1-3; perhaps TRBD1 as D (6 bases). Looked up from germline, CDR1 is SNHLY and CDR2 is FYNNEI. The CDR3 has 14 residues. V was pared by 5 bases and J by 5 bases, with 13 bases between. The CDR3 reads CASSPQQGRNTIYF. CDR3 in DNA: TGTGCCAGCAGTCCCCAACAGGGAAGAAACACCATATATTTT.

The CDR3 is CASSPPFFGGSYEQYF. Written as DNA, the CDR3 is TGTGCCAGTAGCCCTCCCTTTTTTGGCGGGAGCTACGAGCAGTACTTC. V usage is TRBV19 and J usage is TRBJ2-7; 7 bases line up with TRBD2. CDR1 and CDR2 from the germline V gene are LNHDA and SQIVND (reference sequence). Losses at the gene ends were 6 bases for V and 3 bases for J; bases not matched to a gene: 14. This CDR3 contains 16 residues.

The V call is TRBV10-3, the J call TRBJ2-7; the D gene is possibly TRBD2 (6 bases). V was shortened by 2 bases and J by 6 bases, with 14 bases between the two germline ends. This CDR3 is built from 14 residues. From germline, CDR1 is ENHRY and CDR2 SYGVKD. The CDR3, as DNA: TGTGCCATCAGTGAGAACCGGGGGAGTGGCGAGCAGTACTTC. It encodes CAISENRGSGEQYF.

The V call is TRBV19, the J call TRBJ1-3; the D gene is possibly TRBD1 (6 bases). This CDR3 region has 16 residues. The V gene lost 7 bases and the J gene lost 3 bases, with 19 bases spanning the gap. The germline V gene has CDR1 LNHDA and CDR2 SQIVND (reference sequence). The CDR3 protein is CASTNFGGAHGNTIYF. The CDR3 DNA reads as TGTGCCAGTACCAATTTCGGGGGGGCGCATGGAAACACCATATATTTT.

This chain uses TRBV5-1 with TRBJ2-7; 10 bases align to TRBD1. The V gene's germline CDR1 is SGHRS and CDR2 YFSETQ. Trimming cost V 4 bases and J 3 bases; bases outside gene matches: 4. This CDR3 contains 14 residues. CDR3 nucleotide sequence: TGCGCCAGCAGCCCCCGGGACAGGGGCTACGAGCAGTACTTC. As protein: CASSPRDRGYEQYF.

The V and J genes are TRBV28 and TRBJ1-5; D is uncertain. Germline CDR1 MDHEN, CDR2 SYDVKM. V dropped 7 bases and J dropped 7 bases, with 11 bases sitting between them. The CDR3 extends over 12 amino acids. CDR3 DNA: TGTGCCAGCATATCACCGAGACAGCCCCAGCATTTT. Translating gives CASISPRQPQHF. The entire variable domain, with the rest obtained from reference TRBV28 and TRBJ1-5, is as follows: DVKVTQSSRYLVKRTGEKVFLECVQDMDHENMFWYRQDPGLGLRLIYFSYDVKMKEKGDIPEGYSVSREKKERFSLILESASTNQTSMYLCASISPRQPQHFGDGTRLSIL.

This clone was seen only a few times. The rearrangement uses TRBV28 and TRBJ2-1; 8 nucleotides match TRBD2. Germline V lookup: CDR1 MDHEN, CDR2 SYDVKM. CDR3 size: 15 residues. After removal of 7 bases from V and 8 bases from J, the junction contained 13 bases not matched to a gene. The CDR3 region is CASTTGTRIVDEQFF. Written as DNA, the CDR3 is TGTGCCAGCACTACAGGGACTAGGATCGTGGATGAGCAGTTCTTC.

This clone has just a few counts. This chain connects TRBV5-4 to TRBJ2-7; 8 bases line up with TRBD1. The germline gives CDR1 SGHNT, CDR2 YYREEE (reference sequence). The ends lost 0 bases at V and 2 bases at J; junction bases unmatched: 4. The CDR3 is 15 residues long. DNA for the CDR3: TGTGCCAGCAGCTTGGACAGGGGGATGGCCTACGAGCAGTACTTC. It codes for CASSLDRGMAYEQYF.

This clone was seen only a few times. This chain uses TRBV7-2 with TRBJ2-7, with TRBD1 identical over 7 bases. Per the germline V gene, CDR1 is SGHTA and CDR2 is FQGNSA. Trimming took 1 base from V and 4 from J; bases not matched to a gene: 1. This CDR3 comprises 13 residues. The CDR3: CASSLDRGYEQYF. The DNA for the CDR3 is TGTGCCAGCAGCTTAGACAGGGGTTACGAGCAGTACTTC.

V gene TRBV11-3 combines with J gene TRBJ2-1, with D maybe TRBD1 (5 bases). The CDR3 is 15 residues long. Germline CDR1 SGHNT, CDR2 YENEEA. V lost 5 bases, J lost 3 bases, and 14 bases lay in between. CDR3 DNA: TGTGCCAGCAGCATCGACAGAAACTACTACAATGAGCAGTTCTTC. It is translated as CASSIDRNYYNEQFF.

This clone was counted a few times. The rearrangement uses TRBV6-1 and TRBJ1-2; D unclear. V was clipped by 8 bases and J by 0 bases, with 10 bases between them. This CDR3 region has 13 residues. Germline CDR1 and CDR2: MNHNS and SASEGT. The CDR3 coding sequence is TGTGCCAGCGAGAGGGCAGCTAACTATGGCTACACCTTC. Protein: CASERAANYGYTF.